This paragraph covers one T cell receptor beta chain sequence. The data are from a study of blood T cell repertoires in COVID-19. Looking at the study overall: The origin of the acute and convalescent COVID-19 samples was the United States, Italy and Spain. T cells, B-cell-depleted T cells, or PBMCs provided the cDNA or gDNA that served as material.

Germline CDR1 and CDR2: MNHEY and SVGAGI. CDR3 size: 15 residues. The trim removed 2 bases at V and 7 bases at J, leaving 9 bases unmatched. Authors' analysis steps: Reference gene primer amplification yielded estimated nucleated cell counts. The repertoire was sequenced with immunoSEQ multiplex PCR; TCRdb's copy has only in-frame clones and lacks some. That table gives V, J and clone size, and the DNA gave D and trimming. The sample includes under 350,000 clones, approximately 90% of them seen just once. The receptor comes from a man aged 40-49 years with acute or convalescent COVID-19. Input material: peripheral blood. The chain has TRBV6-5 and TRBJ1-1, with TRBD1 matching 8 bases. CDR3 DNA sequence: TGTGCCAGCAGTTACCCAGGGGGCGATGAAGGTGAAGCTTTCTTT. Protein product: CASSYPGGDEGEAFF.